These 22 T cell receptor beta chains were all obtained from the same sample, sequenced in a study of cytomegalovirus exposure and HLA in healthy donors. PCR involved 60 Vbeta and 13 Jbeta primers. Profiled with immunoSEQ multiplex PCR; TCRdb holds only in-frame clones, not every one. The sample contains 150,000 to 200,000 clones, 65% to 80% of which appear only once. The sample taken for sequencing was PBMCs. These receptors all stem from a woman between 25 and 40 years old in good health and CMV-seronegative.

CDR3 protein: CASSQDRGKNIQYF. CDR3 sequence (DNA): TGTGCCAGCAGCCAAGATCGGGGCAAAAACATTCAGTACTTC. The genes are TRBV4-2 and TRBJ2-4; tentative D call: TRBD2 (5 bases). Germline V lookup: CDR1 LGHNA, CDR2 YNFKEQ. The V end was cut by 0 bases, the J end by 3 bases, with 6 bases between. The CDR3 totals 14 residues.

The chain carries TRBV9 and TRBJ2-5; a possible D gene is TRBD1 (6 bases). V lost 1 base and J 2 bases, leaving 6 bases between the germline ends. The germline gives CDR1 SGDLS, CDR2 YYNGEE. The CDR3 has 13 amino acids. The CDR3 DNA reads as TGTGCCAGCAGCGTACAGGGGCAAGAGACCCAGTACTTC. Translated, it gives CASSVQGQETQYF.

J is TRBJ2-1 and V is TRBV5-1; TRBD2 matches at 9 bases. Per germline, CDR1 SGHRS and CDR2 YFSETQ. CDR3 size: 15 residues. V shed 5 bases and J 5 bases; nucleotides not matched to a gene: 8. The CDR3 DNA sequence: TGCGCCAGCAGAACAAGTAGCGGGGGCAACAATGAGCAGTTCTTC. This sequence encodes CASRTSSGGNNEQFF.

This clone showed up just a few times. The V and J genes are TRBV30 and TRBJ2-2; no clear D. The CDR3 covers 14 residues. The germline CDR1 and CDR2 sequences are GTSNPN and SVGIG (reference sequence). V gave up 5 bases and J gave up 4 bases, with 14 bases separating them. The CDR3 sequence is CAWDVIRSTGELFF. The CDR3 DNA is TGTGCCTGGGACGTCATCCGGAGCACCGGGGAGCTGTTTTTT.

This clone was picked up a small number of times. The chain employs TRBV5-1 and TRBJ2-2, with 9 bases matching TRBD1. V gave up 7 bases and J gave up 4 bases; unmatched junction bases: 2. The germline V gene encodes CDR1 SGHRS and CDR2 YFSETQ. This CDR3 is built from 13 residues. The DNA of the CDR3 is TGCGCCAGCGGGACAGGGATCACCGGGGAGCTGTTTTTT. It encodes CASGTGITGELFF.

This chain connects TRBV7-2 to TRBJ2-7; 8 bases map to TRBD1. Per the germline V gene, CDR1 is SGHTA and CDR2 is FQGNSA. The CDR3 contains 16 residues. Losses at the gene ends were 0 bases for V and 3 bases for J; bases not matched to a gene: 7. CDR3 in amino acids: CASSLAAPGGGYEQYF. The DNA of the CDR3 is TGTGCCAGCAGCTTAGCAGCCCCAGGGGGCGGCTACGAGCAGTACTTC.

The CDR3 sequence is CASSWGLSYEQYF. The CDR3, as DNA: TGTGCCAGCAGCTGGGGACTATCCTACGAGCAGTACTTC. This chain uses TRBV28 with TRBJ2-7; 7 bases are a match to TRBD2. CDR1 and CDR2 (germline): MDHEN, SYDVKM. V trimming: 6 bases; J trimming: 1 base; junction bases outside the gene matches: 3. This CDR3 has 13 amino acids.

The V call is TRBV10-2, the J call TRBJ1-5, with unresolved D. V was pared by 6 bases and J by 5 bases, with 14 bases between. The CDR3 sequence is 14 residues long. CDR1 and CDR2 from the germline V gene are WSHSY and SAAADI. The CDR3 region has the DNA TGCGCCAGCAGACCGGGATTGAGTTATCAGCCCCAGCATTTT. Its translation is CASRPGLSYQPQHF.

The V call is TRBV5-4, the J call TRBJ2-3; D might be TRBD2 (7 bases). The V gene's germline CDR1 is SGHNT and CDR2 YYREEE (reference sequence). The CDR3 sequence is 14 residues long. V was cut by 4 bases and J by 3 bases, with 12 bases left in between. This CDR3 is CASSRGAETDTQYF. CDR3 DNA sequence: TGTGCCAGCAGCCGGGGGGCCGAGACAGATACGCAGTATTTT. The full variable domain, completed using reference TRBV5-4 and TRBJ2-3, is ETGVTQSPTHLIKTRGQQVTLRCSSQSGHNTVSWYQQALGQGPQFIFQYYREEENGRGNFPPRFSGLQFPNYSSELNVNALELDDSALYLCASSRGAETDTQYFGPGTRLTVL.

CDR3 protein: CASNLAGTQYF. In nucleotides, the CDR3 is TGTGCCAGCAACTTAGCGGGCACGCAGTATTTT. The chain carries TRBV27 and TRBJ2-3; TRBD2 matches 7 bases. V was pared by 7 bases and J by 9 bases, with 4 bases of the junction left unmatched. Germline loops: CDR1 MNHEY, CDR2 SMNVEV (reference sequence). The CDR3 has 11 residues.

The chain uses TRBV28 and TRBJ2-7, with a tentative D call TRBD1 (6 bases). CDR1 and CDR2 (germline): MDHEN, SYDVKM. The CDR3 runs to 17 residues. Trimming left V 3 bases short and J 3 bases short, with 21 bases between. In DNA, the CDR3 is TGTGCCAGCAGTTTTCCGCAGGGGCCGCGCAATGTCTACGAGCAGTACTTC. It codes for CASSFPQGPRNVYEQYF.

V is TRBV15 and J is TRBJ2-1; the match to TRBD2 covers 16 bases. The CDR3 sequence is 15 residues long. From germline, CDR1 is LNHNV and CDR2 YYDKDF (reference sequence). V dropped 3 bases and J dropped 9; count of bases not matched to a gene: 2. CDR3 DNA: TGTGCCACCAGCAGGGGACTAGCGGGAGGGACTGAGCAGTTCTTC. Translation: CATSRGLAGGTEQFF.

CDR3 region: CATTKGARNTEAFF. CDR3 sequence (DNA): TGTGCCACCACCAAAGGGGCAAGGAACACTGAAGCTTTCTTT. The chain uses TRBV15 and TRBJ1-1; D might be TRBD1 (5 bases). With 7 bases removed from V and 1 base from J, the gap between germline ends came to 13 bases. The CDR3 is made up of 14 amino acids. CDR1 is LNHNV and CDR2 is YYDKDF in the germline V gene (reference sequence).

The CDR3 sequence: CASSSVGQGAREKLFF. As DNA, the CDR3 is TGCGCCAGCAGCTCGGTCGGGCAGGGGGCTCGTGAAAAACTGTTTTTT. The J gene is TRBJ1-4, the V gene TRBV5-1; TRBD1 matches at 8 bases. The germline CDR1 and CDR2 sequences are SGHRS and YFSETQ. This CDR3 has 16 residues. J was trimmed by 7 bases and V by 3 bases; bases with no gene match: 11.

The chain carries TRBV28 and TRBJ2-2, with D perhaps TRBD2 (6 bases). Trimming cost V 8 bases and J 3 bases, with 13 bases left between them. The CDR3 is made up of 14 amino acids. Germline CDR1 is MDHEN and CDR2 is SYDVKM. DNA for the CDR3: TGTGCCAGCGGCGGAGGGCTCGACACCGGGGAGCTGTTTTTT. It codes for CASGGGLDTGELFF.

The chain is built from TRBV4-1 and TRBJ2-7; D gene unclear. The CDR3 consists of 13 residues. Trimming stripped 0 bases from V and 2 bases from J, with 5 bases between. Germline CDR1 reads MGHRA; CDR2 reads YSYEKL. The DNA for the CDR3 is TGCGCCAGCAGCCAAGATAGCCCCTACGAGCAGTACTTC. It yields the protein CASSQDSPYEQYF.

This clone has a handful of counts. The CDR3: CASRRGPSYEQYF. CDR3 nucleotides: TGTGCCAGCAGAAGGGGTCCCTCCTACGAGCAGTACTTC. The rearrangement joins TRBV25-1 to TRBJ2-7; a weak D match, TRBD1 (5 bases). Germline V gene lookup returns CDR1 MGHDK and CDR2 SYGVNS. The CDR3 totals 13 residues. The V end was cut by 6 bases, the J end by 0 bases, with 9 bases between.

V and J are TRBV7-2 and TRBJ1-2; D might be TRBD1 (5 bases). The V end lost 1 base, the J end lost 8 bases, and 17 bases lay between the germline ends. This CDR3 region has 15 residues. In germline, CDR1 is SGHTA, CDR2 FQGNSA. DNA of the CDR3: TGTGCCAGCAGCTTAGGGGGGGGTGGGTCGGGAGGCTACACCTTC. Translating gives CASSLGGGGSGGYTF.

This chain connects TRBV7-9 to TRBJ2-5; 8 nucleotides align to TRBD2. This CDR3 is built from 16 residues. Germline CDR1 reads SEHNR; CDR2 reads FQNEAQ (reference sequence). Germline trimming cut 3 bases from V and 4 bases from J; bases unmatched to any gene: 10. This CDR3 reads CASSLGGAGVRETQYF. The CDR3 bases are TGTGCCAGCAGCTTGGGAGGAGCGGGAGTGCGAGAGACCCAGTACTTC.

V usage is TRBV9 and J usage is TRBJ1-1; D gene unclear. This CDR3 has 13 residues. CDR1 and CDR2 from the germline V gene are SGDLS and YYNGEE. The ends were cut back, 4 bases at V and 0 bases at J, with 7 bases in the middle. The CDR3 sequence: CASSSTVNTEAFF. CDR3 nucleotide sequence: TGTGCCAGCAGCTCCACAGTGAACACTGAAGCTTTCTTT.

The genes are TRBV7-2 and TRBJ2-1; TRBD2 agrees at 7 bases. The ends lost 2 bases at V and 2 bases at J; junction bases unmatched: 9. From germline, CDR1 is SGHTA and CDR2 FQGNSA. The CDR3 spans 17 residues. The CDR3 spells CASSLWKGGAPYNEQFF. CDR3 DNA sequence: TGTGCCAGCAGCTTATGGAAGGGAGGGGCCCCCTACAATGAGCAGTTCTTC.

The chain employs TRBV29-1 and TRBJ1-2; D possibly corresponds to TRBD1 (5 bases). Germline-derived CDR1 and CDR2 are SQVTM and ANQGSEA. CDR3 size: 13 residues. Trimming cost V 7 bases and J 0 bases, with 12 bases left between them. The CDR3 DNA reads as TGCAGCGGGGGGGATGGGGCTAACTATGGCTACACCTTC. As protein: CSGGDGANYGYTF.